These 29 T cell receptor beta chains were all obtained from the same sample, sequenced in a study of blood T cell repertoires in COVID-19. Method: immunoSEQ multiplex PCR; TCRdb's copy keeps in-frame clones and lacks some. The repertoire consists of about 39,000 clones, with 80% to 90% occurring once and the leading ten covering 9% to 10%. Sequencing used peripheral blood. These TCRs come from a man between 60 and 70 years old in a cohort sampled during active COVID-19.

V gene TRBV18 combines with J gene TRBJ1-2; D is possibly TRBD1 (5 bases). Germline CDR1 reads KGHSH; CDR2 reads LQKENI. The CDR3 contains 16 residues. V was cut by 3 bases and J by 5 bases, with 19 bases left in between. The CDR3 region is CASSPEKGPPWYGYTF. The CDR3 region has the DNA TGTGCCAGCTCACCCGAAAAGGGGCCACCTTGGTATGGCTACACCTTC.

This chain links TRBV19 with TRBJ1-1; no definite D call. This CDR3 region has 15 residues. Deletions cut 5 bases from V and 5 bases from J, with 18 bases between. Germline CDR1 and CDR2: LNHDA and SQIVND (reference sequence). The CDR3 sequence is CASSVRSARGTEAFF. The CDR3 coding sequence is TGTGCCAGTAGTGTCAGGTCTGCGCGGGGAACTGAAGCTTTCTTT.

This clone appeared a few times. This chain links TRBV28 with TRBJ1-2; D gene uncertain. Germline assignment: CDR1 MDHEN and CDR2 SYDVKM. CDR3 length: 15 amino acids. V was shortened by 5 bases and J by 8 bases, with 21 bases between the two germline ends. The chain's CDR3 is CASSPTDGIVWGYTF. CDR3 DNA: TGTGCCAGCAGTCCTACGGACGGGATAGTATGGGGCTACACCTTC.

This clone came up a few times. The CDR3 protein is CASSEGQGRSYNSPLHF. Here the CDR3 DNA reads TGTGCCAGCAGTGAGGGACAGGGAAGAAGCTATAATTCACCCCTCCACTTT. V and J are TRBV6-1 and TRBJ1-6; 9 bases map to TRBD1. This CDR3 has 17 amino acids. Germline loops: CDR1 MNHNS, CDR2 SASEGT. Unmatched junction bases numbered 6, after V lost 3 bases and J lost 3 bases.

The chain couples TRBV11-3 to TRBJ2-3; a weak D match, TRBD2 (5 bases). Germline-derived CDR1 and CDR2 are SGHNT and YENEEA. The V end was cut by 3 bases, the J end by 4 bases, with 11 bases between. The CDR3 totals 14 residues. The CDR3 DNA sequence: TGTGCCAGCAGCTTCACTGTTAGCGCAGATACGCAGTATTTT. Amino acid sequence: CASSFTVSADTQYF.

The V gene is TRBV5-1, the J gene TRBJ2-2; D remains unclear. This CDR3 region has 12 residues. The germline V and J ends were trimmed by 1 base and 5 bases, with 3 bases remaining between them. Looked up from germline, CDR1 is SGHRS and CDR2 is YFSETQ. The CDR3 coding sequence is TGCGCCAGCAGCTTGCCTACCGGGGAGCTGTTTTTT. It translates to CASSLPTGELFF.

V usage is TRBV27 and J usage is TRBJ1-6; D gene unclear. This CDR3 is 13 amino acids long. Looked up from germline, CDR1 is MNHEY and CDR2 is SMNVEV (reference sequence). Trimming left V 8 bases short and J 7 bases short, with 12 bases between. The CDR3 loop is CASRLNQNSPLHF. The CDR3 nucleotides are TGTGCCAGCCGCCTCAACCAGAATTCACCCCTCCACTTT.

This chain links TRBV28 with TRBJ1-2, with a weak D call TRBD1 (6 bases). Germline CDR1 MDHEN, CDR2 SYDVKM. CDR3 length: 15 amino acids. Deletions cut 6 bases from V and 0 bases from J, with 14 bases between. CDR3 coding DNA: TGTGCCAGCAGACAGGGAGCAACATCTAACTATGGCTACACCTTC. Protein: CASRQGATSNYGYTF.

The CDR3 sequence: CASSAGRGSPYGYTF. CDR3 nucleotides: TGCGCCAGCAGCGCCGGAAGGGGTTCCCCCTATGGCTACACCTTC. This chain joins TRBV5-1 and TRBJ1-2, with D perhaps TRBD1 (5 bases). Germline values: CDR1 SGHRS, CDR2 YFSETQ. The V gene lost 4 bases and the J gene lost 4 bases, with 17 bases spanning the gap. The CDR3 loop spans 15 amino acids.

V gene TRBV19 combines with J gene TRBJ2-1; D unclear. The V end was cut by 7 bases, the J end by 4 bases, with 11 bases between. The CDR3 extends over 13 amino acids. CDR1 and CDR2 from the germline V gene are LNHDA and SQIVND (reference sequence). The CDR3 coding sequence is TGTGCCAGTAATCCAGCGAGGTACAATGAGCAGTTCTTC. Amino acid sequence: CASNPARYNEQFF. Combining the CDR3 with reference TRBV19 and TRBJ2-1 gives the whole variable domain DGGITQSPKYLFRKEGQNVTLSCEQNLNHDAMYWYRQDPGQGLRLIYYSQIVNDFQKGDIAEGYSVSREKKESFPLTVTSAQKNPTAFYLCASNPARYNEQFFGPGTRLTVL.

This clone appeared once. The rearrangement joins TRBV5-6 to TRBJ2-5, with TRBD1 as a possible D gene (6 bases). CDR3 size: 13 residues. Germline V gives CDR1 SGHDT, CDR2 YYEEEE. The V end lost 0 bases, the J end lost 5 bases, and 8 bases lay between the germline ends. CDR3 in DNA: TGTGCCAGCAGCTTGGTTACAGGGGAGACCCAGTACTTC. Amino acid sequence: CASSLVTGETQYF. The full variable domain, in which reference TRBV5-6 and TRBJ2-5 provide the parts outside the CDR3, is DAGVTQSPTHLIKTRGQQVTLRCSPKSGHDTVSWYQQALGQGPQFIFQYYEEEERQRGNFPDRFSGHQFPNYSSELNVNALLLGDSALYLCASSLVTGETQYFGPGTRLLVL.

The chain uses TRBV13 and TRBJ2-2; 8 nucleotides align to TRBD2. The CDR3 has 15 amino acids. The trim removed 1 base at V and 6 bases at J, leaving 4 bases unmatched. Germline CDR1 reads PRHDT; CDR2 reads FYEKMQ (reference sequence). The CDR3: CASSLVPGGPGELFF. Here the CDR3 DNA reads TGTGCCAGCAGCTTAGTGCCGGGAGGGCCCGGGGAGCTGTTTTTT.

The CDR3 region has the DNA TGTGCCAGCCGGGCAGGGGTGGGAACCGAGCAGTACTTC. This sequence encodes CASRAGVGTEQYF. This rearrangement joins TRBV6-5 to TRBJ2-7, with a weak D call TRBD1 (6 bases). CDR1 and CDR2 (germline): MNHEY, SVGAGI. The V gene lost 8 bases and the J gene lost 6 bases, with 17 bases spanning the gap. The length of the CDR3 is 13 residues.

The rearrangement uses TRBV28 and TRBJ2-2; 12 bases agree with TRBD2. The CDR3 length is 19 residues. Germline-derived CDR1 and CDR2 are MDHEN and SYDVKM. Trimming cost V 5 bases and J 4 bases; bases outside gene matches: 14. CDR3 nucleotides: TGTGCCAGCAGTGCGACCGGGAGCGGACTAGCGGGGCGCACCGGGGAGCTGTTTTTT. It codes for CASSATGSGLAGRTGELFF. Combining the CDR3 with reference TRBV28 and TRBJ2-2 gives the whole variable domain DVKVTQSSRYLVKRTGEKVFLECVQDMDHENMFWYRQDPGLGLRLIYFSYDVKMKEKGDIPEGYSVSREKKERFSLILESASTNQTSMYLCASSATGSGLAGRTGELFFGEGSRLTVL.

The chain has TRBV5-1 and TRBJ2-2; TRBD2 matches at 8 bases. CDR3 size: 18 residues. V lost 4 bases, J lost 0 bases, and 11 bases stayed unmatched. Germline V lookup: CDR1 SGHRS, CDR2 YFSETQ. The CDR3 protein is CASSPISGGGTNTGELFF. CDR3 bases: TGCGCCAGCAGCCCAATCTCTGGCGGGGGGACGAACACCGGGGAGCTGTTTTTT.

This clone was observed a single time. V usage is TRBV7-9 and J usage is TRBJ1-1, with unresolved D. The V gene's germline CDR1 is SEHNR and CDR2 FQNEAQ (reference sequence). This CDR3 contains 13 residues. Trimming took 3 bases from V and 4 from J, leaving 9 bases between them. The CDR3 sequence is CASSFFGGTEAFF. The CDR3 DNA is TGTGCCAGCAGCTTTTTTGGAGGCACTGAAGCTTTCTTT.

CDR3 DNA: TGCAGCGTCGATGAGGATGGCTACACCTTC. As protein: CSVDEDGYTF. The chain couples TRBV29-1 to TRBJ1-2; D gene uncertain. V lost 6 bases and J lost 6, with 8 bases in between. The V gene's germline CDR1 is SQVTM and CDR2 ANQGSEA. The CDR3 has 10 amino acids.

In its sample, this clone was seen a few times. DNA for the CDR3: TGTGCCTGGAGAAACAGGGTGGCTGAAGCTTTCTTT. This encodes CAWRNRVAEAFF. The chain links TRBV30 to TRBJ1-1; a possible D gene is TRBD1 (6 bases). Germline assignment: CDR1 GTSNPN and CDR2 SVGIG (reference sequence). This CDR3 has 12 residues. The germline V and J ends were trimmed by 3 bases and 6 bases, with 11 bases remaining between them.

The rearrangement joins TRBV3-1 (or the pseudogene TRBV3-2) to TRBJ2-3, with D possibly TRBD2 on 6 matching bases. Germline assignment: CDR1 LGHDT and CDR2 YNNKEL (reference sequence). The CDR3 totals 16 residues. Trimming stripped 1 base from V and 2 bases from J, with 13 bases between. In nucleotides, the CDR3 is TGTGCCAGCAGCCAAGTCCGGGACTCATACACAGATACGCAGTATTTT. This encodes CASSQVRDSYTDTQYF.

The chain carries TRBV19 and TRBJ1-1; 8 nucleotides align to TRBD1. In germline, CDR1 is LNHDA, CDR2 SQIVND (reference sequence). CDR3 length: 15 residues. The trim removed 3 bases at V and 6 bases at J, leaving 9 bases unmatched. The CDR3 nucleotides read TGTGCCAGTAGTATGCGGACAGGGAGAACCGCTGAAGCTTTCTTT. Encoded protein: CASSMRTGRTAEAFF.

The V call is TRBV11-2, the J call TRBJ2-1; 11 bases are a match to TRBD2. The germline V gene encodes CDR1 SGHAT and CDR2 FQNNGV. This CDR3 region has 15 residues. The J segment lost 8 bases and the V segment lost 1 base, leaving 4 bases of the junction unmatched. As DNA, the CDR3 is TGTGCCAGCAGCTTAGCACTAGCGGGAGTCTATGAGCAGTTCTTC. This sequence encodes CASSLALAGVYEQFF.

The CDR3 region is CATSDSQYPKNIQYF. The CDR3 nucleotides read TGTGCCACCAGTGATTCCCAGTACCCCAAAAACATTCAGTACTTC. The V call is TRBV24-1, the J call TRBJ2-4; D is uncertain. CDR3 length equals 15 residues. CDR1 is KGHDR, CDR2 SFDVKD, per germline. V gave up 2 bases and J gave up 2 bases, with 9 bases separating them.

The J gene is TRBJ1-1, the V gene TRBV6-1, with D tentatively TRBD1 (6 bases). Germline V gives CDR1 MNHNS, CDR2 SASEGT. Trimming took 2 bases from V and 9 from J, leaving 7 bases between them. CDR3 length: 11 amino acids. The CDR3 nucleotides are TGTGCCAGCAGTGAAACAGGGCAAGCTTTCTTT. Protein: CASSETGQAFF.

The V and J genes are TRBV2 and TRBJ2-2; TRBD2 aligns across 10 bases. The ends lost 6 bases at V and 7 bases at J; junction bases unmatched: 17. The CDR3 sequence is 18 residues long. Germline-derived CDR1 and CDR2 are SNHLY and FYNNEI. CDR3 sequence: CASRAAISSGSRHGELFF. Here the CDR3 DNA reads TGTGCCAGCAGGGCCGCCATTTCTAGCGGGAGCCGGCACGGGGAGCTGTTTTTT.

The J gene is TRBJ2-2, the V gene TRBV4-2, with 11 bases fitting TRBD2. The CDR3 covers 17 residues. Germline assignment: CDR1 LGHNA and CDR2 YNFKEQ. V dropped 0 bases and J dropped 5; count of bases not matched to a gene: 5. DNA for the CDR3: TGTGCCAGCAGCCAAGATGGGCTAGCGGGAGGAACCGGGGAGCTGTTTTTT. Its protein product is CASSQDGLAGGTGELFF.

CDR3: CASSPPWDRGRTDTQYF. The CDR3 region has the DNA TGTGCCAGCAGCCCTCCTTGGGACAGGGGGCGCACAGATACGCAGTATTTT. J is TRBJ2-3 and V is TRBV3-1 (or the pseudogene TRBV3-2), with TRBD1 identical over 12 bases. This CDR3 is built from 17 residues. The germline V gene has CDR1 LGHDT and CDR2 YNNKEL (reference sequence). The trim removed 4 bases at V and 1 base at J, leaving 6 bases unmatched.

This chain links TRBV9 with TRBJ2-7; 10 nucleotides agree with TRBD2. The CDR3 runs 13 residues. The junction had 4 bases not matched to a gene; V was cut back by 4 bases and J by 6 bases. From germline, CDR1 is SGDLS and CDR2 YYNGEE. This CDR3 is CASSIRLAGEQYF. Written as DNA, the CDR3 is TGTGCCAGCAGCATCCGACTAGCGGGCGAGCAGTACTTC.

This rearrangement joins TRBV18 to TRBJ2-5; 7 bases line up with TRBD2. CDR3 size: 17 residues. Germline trimming cut 2 bases from V and 1 base from J; bases unmatched to any gene: 10. The germline CDR1 and CDR2 sequences are KGHSH and LQKENI. Here the CDR3 DNA reads TGTGCCAGCTCACCATACGGACTAGGAGGGAGCCAAGAGACCCAGTACTTC. It specifies CASSPYGLGGSQETQYF.

The genes are TRBV28 and TRBJ1-2; possible D gene TRBD1, 6 bases. The CDR3 runs 13 residues. V gave up 5 bases and J gave up 2 bases, with 9 bases separating them. Germline assignment: CDR1 MDHEN and CDR2 SYDVKM. CDR3 in DNA: TGTGCCAGCAGTCTTACAGGGAACTATGGCTACACCTTC. Translation: CASSLTGNYGYTF.